These 6 T cell receptor beta chains came from one sample sequenced in a study of T cell changes during pregnancy in multiple sclerosis. The repertoire was sequenced with immunoSEQ multiplex PCR; TCRdb's copy has only in-frame clones and lacks some. The top ten hold 0.75% to 0.95% of the sample, which has roughly 100,000 clones, approximately 90% seen once. The sequenced sample was peripheral blood, obtained after pregnancy. Source of these receptors: a female donor with multiple sclerosis, enrolled in a pregnancy study.

This sequence joins TRBV29-1 and TRBJ2-5; D perhaps matches TRBD2 (5 bases). This CDR3 is 13 amino acids long. Germline V gives CDR1 SQVTM, CDR2 ANQGSEA. Trimming shortened V by 3 bases and J by 5 bases, and 13 bases separated the two germline ends. Here the CDR3 DNA reads TGCAGCGTTGAGGCCGGCCGAGGGGAGACCCAGTACTTC. Translation: CSVEAGRGETQYF.

The genes are TRBV11-2 and TRBJ2-7; maybe TRBD2 (5 bases). Trimming took 4 bases from V and 3 from J, leaving 10 bases between them. This CDR3 comprises 13 residues. Germline loops: CDR1 SGHAT, CDR2 FQNNGV. The CDR3 loop is CASSYGLLYEQYF. The CDR3 bases are TGTGCCAGCAGCTACGGACTTCTCTACGAGCAGTACTTC.

This clone occurred once. The chain uses TRBV18 and TRBJ1-5; D unresolved. CDR3 length: 17 amino acids. V was shortened by 1 base and J by 1 base, with 14 bases between the two germline ends. Germline V gene lookup returns CDR1 KGHSH and CDR2 LQKENI. The CDR3 is CASSPRGHPESNQPQHF. The CDR3 region has the DNA TGTGCCAGCTCACCACGAGGTCACCCCGAGAGCAATCAGCCCCAGCATTTT.

This chain uses TRBV27 with TRBJ2-7; 14 nucleotides align to TRBD2. CDR1 is MNHEY, CDR2 SMNVEV, per germline (reference sequence). J lost 7 bases, V lost 4 bases, and 18 bases had no gene match. The CDR3 runs 19 residues. The CDR3 DNA follows: TGTGCCAGCAGTTCCCAACTCCCCGGGACTAGCGGGAGATTGGGGGAGCAGTACTTC. Amino acids: CASSSQLPGTSGRLGEQYF.

The chain has TRBV18 and TRBJ2-4, with a possible D match to TRBD2 (6 bases). Trimming left V 1 base short and J 5 bases short, with 15 bases between. CDR1 is KGHSH and CDR2 is LQKENI in the germline V gene. This CDR3 is built from 16 residues. CDR3 sequence (DNA): TGTGCCAGCTCACCACTCCCCGCGGGAAGCGAAAACATTCAGTACTTC. Translated: CASSPLPAGSENIQYF. The full variable domain, with the rest looked up from reference TRBV18 and TRBJ2-4, is NAGVMQNPRHLVRRRGQEARLRCSPMKGHSHVYWYRQLPEEGLKFMVYLQKENIIDESGMPKERFSAEFPKEGPSILRIQQVVRGDSAAYFCASSPLPAGSENIQYFGAGTRLSVL.

The V and J genes are TRBV4-2 and TRBJ1-5; unclear D gene. Germline CDR1 and CDR2: LGHNA and YNFKEQ. The CDR3 spans 14 residues. Trimming removed 4 bases from V and 7 bases from J, with 14 bases in between. This chain's CDR3 is CASSPRESGQPQHF. The CDR3 DNA sequence: TGTGCCAGCAGCCCAAGAGAATCGGGGCAGCCCCAGCATTTT.